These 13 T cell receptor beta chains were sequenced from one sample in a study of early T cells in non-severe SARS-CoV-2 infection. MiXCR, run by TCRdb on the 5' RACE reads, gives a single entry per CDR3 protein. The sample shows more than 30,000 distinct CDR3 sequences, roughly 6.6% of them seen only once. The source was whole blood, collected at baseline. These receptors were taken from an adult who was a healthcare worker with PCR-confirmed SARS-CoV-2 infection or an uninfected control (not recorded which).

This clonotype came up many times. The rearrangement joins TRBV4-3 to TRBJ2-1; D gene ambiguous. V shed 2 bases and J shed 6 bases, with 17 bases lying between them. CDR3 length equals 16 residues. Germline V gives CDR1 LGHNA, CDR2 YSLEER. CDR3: CASSQTLGREFNEQFF. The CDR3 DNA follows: TGCGCCAGCAGCCAAACTCTTGGAAGGGAATTCAATGAGCAGTTCTTC.

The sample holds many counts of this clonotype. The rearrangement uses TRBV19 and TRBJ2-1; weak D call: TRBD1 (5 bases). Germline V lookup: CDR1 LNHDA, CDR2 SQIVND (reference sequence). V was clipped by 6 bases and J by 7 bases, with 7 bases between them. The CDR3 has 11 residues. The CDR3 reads CASRNRNEQFF. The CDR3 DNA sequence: TGTGCCAGTAGGAACAGGAATGAGCAGTTCTTC.

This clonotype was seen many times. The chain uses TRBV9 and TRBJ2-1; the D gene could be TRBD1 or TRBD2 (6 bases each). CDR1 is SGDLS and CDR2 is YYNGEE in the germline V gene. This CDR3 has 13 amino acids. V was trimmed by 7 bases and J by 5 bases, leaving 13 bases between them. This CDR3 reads CASGGGLNNEQFF. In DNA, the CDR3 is TGTGCCAGCGGAGGGGGTCTTAACAATGAGCAGTTCTTC.

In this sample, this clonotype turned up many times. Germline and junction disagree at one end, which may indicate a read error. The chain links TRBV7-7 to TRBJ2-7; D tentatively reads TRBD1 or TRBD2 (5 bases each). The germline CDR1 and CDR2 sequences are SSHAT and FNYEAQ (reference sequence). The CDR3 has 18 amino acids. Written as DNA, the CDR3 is TGTGCTAGCAGCTTAACCCCCCCCCGGGACGGATTTCCCTACGAGCAGTACTTC. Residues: CASSLTPPRDGFPYEQYF.

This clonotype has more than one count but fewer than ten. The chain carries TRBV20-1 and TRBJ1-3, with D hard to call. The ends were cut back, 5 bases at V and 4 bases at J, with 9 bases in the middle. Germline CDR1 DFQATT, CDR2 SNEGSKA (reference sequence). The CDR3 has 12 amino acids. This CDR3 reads CSAPTTGNTIYF. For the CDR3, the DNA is TGCAGTGCTCCTACAACCGGAAACACCATATATTTT.

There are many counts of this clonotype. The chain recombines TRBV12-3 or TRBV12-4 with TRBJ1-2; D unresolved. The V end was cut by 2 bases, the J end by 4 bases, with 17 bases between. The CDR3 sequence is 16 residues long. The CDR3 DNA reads TGTGCCAGCAGTTTACTCGGGCAGGACCGGGTCTATGGCTACACCTTC. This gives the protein CASSLLGQDRVYGYTF.

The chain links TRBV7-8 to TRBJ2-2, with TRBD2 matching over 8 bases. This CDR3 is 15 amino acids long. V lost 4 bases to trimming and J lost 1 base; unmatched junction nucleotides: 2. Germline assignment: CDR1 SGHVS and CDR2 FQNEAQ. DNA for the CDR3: TGTGCCAGCAGCTGGACTAGCCTGAACACCGGGGAGCTGTTTTTT. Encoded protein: CASSWTSLNTGELFF.

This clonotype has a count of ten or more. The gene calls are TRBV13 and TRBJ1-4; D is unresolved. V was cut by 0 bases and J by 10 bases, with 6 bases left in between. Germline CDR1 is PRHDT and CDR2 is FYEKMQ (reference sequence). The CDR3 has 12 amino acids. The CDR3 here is CASSLGIGKLFF. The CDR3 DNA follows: TGTGCCAGCAGCTTAGGCATAGGAAAACTGTTTTTT.

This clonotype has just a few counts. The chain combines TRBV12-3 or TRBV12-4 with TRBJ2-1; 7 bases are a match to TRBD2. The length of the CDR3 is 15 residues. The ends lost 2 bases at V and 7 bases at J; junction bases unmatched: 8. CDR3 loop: CASSLQRDGKNEQFF. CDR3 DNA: TGTGCCAGCAGTTTACAGCGGGATGGCAAGAATGAGCAGTTCTTC.

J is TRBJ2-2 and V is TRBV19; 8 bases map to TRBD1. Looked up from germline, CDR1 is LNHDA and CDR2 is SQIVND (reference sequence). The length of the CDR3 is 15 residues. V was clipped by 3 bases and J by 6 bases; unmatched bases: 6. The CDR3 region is CASSISEQGAGELFF. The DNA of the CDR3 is TGTGCCAGTAGTATTTCGGAACAGGGGGCCGGGGAGCTGTTTTTT. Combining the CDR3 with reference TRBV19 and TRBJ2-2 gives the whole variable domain DGGITQSPKYLFRKEGQNVTLSCEQNLNHDAMYWYRQDPGQGLRLIYYSQIVNDFQKGDIAEGYSVSREKKESFPLTVTSAQKNPTAFYLCASSISEQGAGELFFGEGSRLTVL.

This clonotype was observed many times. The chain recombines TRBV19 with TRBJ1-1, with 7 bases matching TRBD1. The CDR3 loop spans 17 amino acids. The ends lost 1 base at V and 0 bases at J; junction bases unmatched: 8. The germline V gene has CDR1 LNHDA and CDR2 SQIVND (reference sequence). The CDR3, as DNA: TGTGCCAGTAGTATAGGTGACAGGGACCTTCTGAACACTGAAGCTTTCTTT. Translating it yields CASSIGDRDLLNTEAFF.

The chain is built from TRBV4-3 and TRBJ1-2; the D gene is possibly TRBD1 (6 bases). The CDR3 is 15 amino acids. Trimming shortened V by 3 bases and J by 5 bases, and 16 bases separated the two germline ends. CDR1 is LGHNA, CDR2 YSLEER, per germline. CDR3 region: CASSQDEDSPYGYTF. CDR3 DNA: TGCGCCAGCAGCCAGGACGAGGACAGCCCATATGGCTACACCTTC.

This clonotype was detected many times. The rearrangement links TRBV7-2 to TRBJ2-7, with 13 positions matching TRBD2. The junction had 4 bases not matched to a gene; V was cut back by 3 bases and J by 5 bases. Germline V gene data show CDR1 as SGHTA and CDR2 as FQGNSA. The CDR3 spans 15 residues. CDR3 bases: TGTGCCAGCAGCTTGACTAGCGGGAGGACCCACGAGCAGTACTTC. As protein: CASSLTSGRTHEQYF.